The source of this T cell receptor beta chain is a study of cytomegalovirus exposure and HLA in healthy donors. About the research overall: The 95 to 150 validation repertoires and the roughly 670 first-cohort repertoires shared a platform, a later analysis reported.

Study-wide points: Both high specificity and high sensitivity reportedly marked the classifier's diagnosis of cytomegalovirus status.

Regarding this clone: As yet, its antigen is unknown. Other DNA sequences in the same sample also yield this CDR3.

Trimming shortened V by 1 base and J by 7 bases, and 11 bases separated the two germline ends. Germline CDR1 SGHNT, CDR2 YENEEA. This CDR3 is built from 14 residues. Data came from immunoSEQ multiplex PCR; TCRdb stores just in-frame clones and leaves some out. The data hold tens of thousands of clones, with around 94% observed a single time. The receptor comes from a young man in good health and CMV-seronegative. Sequencing used PBMCs. The chain combines TRBV11-3 with TRBJ2-1; D is perhaps TRBD1 (6 bases). The CDR3 sequence is CASSLVGGGNEQFF. The CDR3 DNA sequence: TGTGCCAGCAGCTTAGTAGGGGGTGGAAATGAGCAGTTCTTC.